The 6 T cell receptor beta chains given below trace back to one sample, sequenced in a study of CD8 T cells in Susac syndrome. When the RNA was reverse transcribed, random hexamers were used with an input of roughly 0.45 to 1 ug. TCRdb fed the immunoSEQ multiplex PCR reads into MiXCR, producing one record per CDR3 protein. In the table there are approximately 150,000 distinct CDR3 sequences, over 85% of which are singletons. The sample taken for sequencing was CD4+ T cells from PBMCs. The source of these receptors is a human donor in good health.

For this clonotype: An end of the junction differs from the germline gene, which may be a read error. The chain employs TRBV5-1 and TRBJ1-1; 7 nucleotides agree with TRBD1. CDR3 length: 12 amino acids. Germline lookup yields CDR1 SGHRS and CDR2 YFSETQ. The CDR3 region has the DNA TGCGCCAGCAGCTTGGGGGACAGCCTTCGTGTCTTT. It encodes CASSLGDSLRVF.

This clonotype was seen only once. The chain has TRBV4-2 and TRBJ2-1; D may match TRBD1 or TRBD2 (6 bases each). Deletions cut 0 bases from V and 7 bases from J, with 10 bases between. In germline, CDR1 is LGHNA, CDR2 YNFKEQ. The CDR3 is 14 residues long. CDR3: CASSQDQGRNEQFF. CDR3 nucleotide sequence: TGTGCCAGCAGCCAAGACCAGGGGAGGAATGAGCAGTTCTTC.

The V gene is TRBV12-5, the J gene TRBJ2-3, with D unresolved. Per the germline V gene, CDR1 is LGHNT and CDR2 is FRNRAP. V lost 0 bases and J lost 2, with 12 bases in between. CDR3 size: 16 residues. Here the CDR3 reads CASGLVLGPNTDTQYF. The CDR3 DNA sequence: TGTGCTAGTGGTTTGGTTCTCGGGCCCAACACAGATACGCAGTATTTT.

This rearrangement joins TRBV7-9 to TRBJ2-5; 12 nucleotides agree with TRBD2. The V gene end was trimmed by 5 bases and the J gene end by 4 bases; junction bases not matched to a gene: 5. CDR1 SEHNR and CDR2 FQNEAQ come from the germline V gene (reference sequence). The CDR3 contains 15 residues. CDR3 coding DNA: TGTGCCAGCAGCCTTGGACTAGCGGGGATAGAGACCCAGTACTTC. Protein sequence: CASSLGLAGIETQYF.

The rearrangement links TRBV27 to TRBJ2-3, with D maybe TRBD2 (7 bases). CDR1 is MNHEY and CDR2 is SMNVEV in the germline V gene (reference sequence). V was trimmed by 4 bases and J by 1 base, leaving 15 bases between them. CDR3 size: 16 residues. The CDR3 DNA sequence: TGTGCCAGCAGTTCTCGGGGGCTAGCGGGCACAGATACGCAGTATTTT. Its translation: CASSSRGLAGTDTQYF.

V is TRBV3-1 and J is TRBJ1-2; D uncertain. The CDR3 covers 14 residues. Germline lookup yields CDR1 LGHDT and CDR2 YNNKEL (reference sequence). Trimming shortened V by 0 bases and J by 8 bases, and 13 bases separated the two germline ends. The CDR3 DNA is TGTGCCAGCAGCCAAGAAACTGACGCGGGAGGCTACACCTTC. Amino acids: CASSQETDAGGYTF.